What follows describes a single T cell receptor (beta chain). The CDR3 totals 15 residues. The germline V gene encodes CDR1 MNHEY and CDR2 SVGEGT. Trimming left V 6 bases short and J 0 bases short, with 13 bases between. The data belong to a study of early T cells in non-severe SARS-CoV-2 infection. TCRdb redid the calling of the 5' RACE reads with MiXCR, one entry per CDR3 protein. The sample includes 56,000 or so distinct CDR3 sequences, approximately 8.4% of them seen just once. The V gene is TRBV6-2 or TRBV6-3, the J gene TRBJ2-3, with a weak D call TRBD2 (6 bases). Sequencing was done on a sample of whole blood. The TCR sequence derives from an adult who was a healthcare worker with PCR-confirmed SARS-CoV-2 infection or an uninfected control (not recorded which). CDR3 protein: CASSPTLASTDTQYF. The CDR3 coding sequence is TGTGCCAGCAGCCCTACTCTAGCGAGCACAGATACGCAGTATTTT.